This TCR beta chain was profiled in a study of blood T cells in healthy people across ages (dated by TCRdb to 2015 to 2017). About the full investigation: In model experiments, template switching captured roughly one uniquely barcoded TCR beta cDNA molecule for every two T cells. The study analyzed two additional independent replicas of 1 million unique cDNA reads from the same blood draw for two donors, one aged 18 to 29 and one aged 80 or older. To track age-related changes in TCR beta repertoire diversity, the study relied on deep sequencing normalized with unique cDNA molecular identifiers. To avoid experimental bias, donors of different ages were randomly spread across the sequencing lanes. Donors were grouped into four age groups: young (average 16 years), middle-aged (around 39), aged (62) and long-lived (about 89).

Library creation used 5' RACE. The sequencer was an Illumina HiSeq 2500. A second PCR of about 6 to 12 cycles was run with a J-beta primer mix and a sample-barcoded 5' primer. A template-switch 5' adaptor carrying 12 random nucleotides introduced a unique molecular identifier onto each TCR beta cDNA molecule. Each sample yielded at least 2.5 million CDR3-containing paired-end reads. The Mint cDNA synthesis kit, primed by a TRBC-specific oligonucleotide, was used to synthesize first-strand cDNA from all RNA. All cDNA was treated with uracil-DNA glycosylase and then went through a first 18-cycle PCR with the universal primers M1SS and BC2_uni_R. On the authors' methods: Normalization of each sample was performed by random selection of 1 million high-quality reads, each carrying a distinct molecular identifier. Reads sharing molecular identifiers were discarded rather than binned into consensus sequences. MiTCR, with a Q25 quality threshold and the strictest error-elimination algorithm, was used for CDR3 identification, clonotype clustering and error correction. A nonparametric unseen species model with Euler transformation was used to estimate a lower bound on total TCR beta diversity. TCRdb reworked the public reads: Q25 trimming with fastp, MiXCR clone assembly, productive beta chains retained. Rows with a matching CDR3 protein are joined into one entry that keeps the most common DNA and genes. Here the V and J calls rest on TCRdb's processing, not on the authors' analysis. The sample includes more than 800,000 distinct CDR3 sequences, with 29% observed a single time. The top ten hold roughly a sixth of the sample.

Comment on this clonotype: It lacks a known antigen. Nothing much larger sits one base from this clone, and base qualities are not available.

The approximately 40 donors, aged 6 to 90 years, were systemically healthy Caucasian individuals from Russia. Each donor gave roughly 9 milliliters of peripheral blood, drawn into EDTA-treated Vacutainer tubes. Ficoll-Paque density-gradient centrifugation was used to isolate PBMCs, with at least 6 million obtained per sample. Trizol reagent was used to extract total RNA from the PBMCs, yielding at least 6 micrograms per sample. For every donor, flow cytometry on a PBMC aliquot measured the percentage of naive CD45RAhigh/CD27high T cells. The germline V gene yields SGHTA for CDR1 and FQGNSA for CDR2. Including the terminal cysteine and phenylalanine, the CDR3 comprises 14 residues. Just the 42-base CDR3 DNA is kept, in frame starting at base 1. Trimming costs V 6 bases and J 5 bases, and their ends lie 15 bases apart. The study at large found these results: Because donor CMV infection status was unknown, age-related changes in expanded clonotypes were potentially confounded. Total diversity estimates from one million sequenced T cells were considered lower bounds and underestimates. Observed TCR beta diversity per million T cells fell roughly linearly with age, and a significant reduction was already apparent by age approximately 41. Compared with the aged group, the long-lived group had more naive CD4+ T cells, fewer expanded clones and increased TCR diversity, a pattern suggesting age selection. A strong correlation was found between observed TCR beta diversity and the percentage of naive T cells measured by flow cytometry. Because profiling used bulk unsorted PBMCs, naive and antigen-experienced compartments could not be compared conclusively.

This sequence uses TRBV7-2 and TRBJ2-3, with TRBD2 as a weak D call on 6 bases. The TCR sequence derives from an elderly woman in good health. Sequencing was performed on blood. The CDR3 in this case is CASREGGVRDTQYF. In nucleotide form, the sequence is TGTGCCAGCAGGGAGGGAGGCGTGAGAGATACGCAGTATTTT. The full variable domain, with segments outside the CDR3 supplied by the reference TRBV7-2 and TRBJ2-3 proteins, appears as GAGVSQSPSNKVTEKGKDVELRCDPISGHTALYWYRQSLGQGLEFLIYFQGNSAPDKSGLPSDRFSAERTGGSVSTLTIQRTQQEDSAVYLCASREGGVRDTQYFGPGTRLTVL.